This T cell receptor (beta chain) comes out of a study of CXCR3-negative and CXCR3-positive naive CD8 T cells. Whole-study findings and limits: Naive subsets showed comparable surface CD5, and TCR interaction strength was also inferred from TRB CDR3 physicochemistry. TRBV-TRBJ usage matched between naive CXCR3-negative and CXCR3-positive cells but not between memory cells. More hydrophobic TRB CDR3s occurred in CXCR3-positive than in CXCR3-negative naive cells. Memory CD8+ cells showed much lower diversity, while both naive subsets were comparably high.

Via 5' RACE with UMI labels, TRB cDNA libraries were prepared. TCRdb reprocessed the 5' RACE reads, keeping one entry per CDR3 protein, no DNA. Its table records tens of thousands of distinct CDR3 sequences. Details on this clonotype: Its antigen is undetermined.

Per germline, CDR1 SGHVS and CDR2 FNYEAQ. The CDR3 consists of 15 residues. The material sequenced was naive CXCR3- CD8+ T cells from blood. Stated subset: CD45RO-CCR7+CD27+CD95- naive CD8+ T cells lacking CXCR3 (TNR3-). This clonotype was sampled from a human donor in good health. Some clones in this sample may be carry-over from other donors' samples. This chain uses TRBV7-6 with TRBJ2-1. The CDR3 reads CASSLDASSYNEQFF.